Each of the 26 T cell receptor beta chains below was sequenced from the same sample in a study of OX40 agonist ivuxolimab in advanced cancers. The method was immunoSEQ multiplex PCR; TCRdb's version includes in-frame clones alone and lacks a portion of them. The data show 75,000 to 95,000 clones, around 92% seen once. Sample: CD4+ or CD8+ T cells sorted from blood, taken in a trial of the OX40 agonist ivuxolimab. These receptors originate from an adult with an advanced solid tumor such as melanoma, head and neck, liver or kidney cancer.

The V and J genes are TRBV7-2 and TRBJ2-7, with 7 bases lining up with TRBD1. The germline V gene encodes CDR1 SGHTA and CDR2 FQGNSA. This CDR3 comprises 16 residues. V was clipped by 4 bases and J by 2 bases; unmatched bases: 11. Written as DNA, the CDR3 is TGTGCCAGCAGCTCCGCATCCGGGACAGCAGCCTACGAGCAGTACTTC. It codes for CASSSASGTAAYEQYF. Supplemented by reference TRBV7-2 and TRBJ2-7, the full variable domain reads GAGVSQSPSNKVTEKGKDVELRCDPISGHTALYWYRQSLGQGLEFLIYFQGNSAPDKSGLPSDRFSAERTGGSVSTLTIQRTQQEDSAVYLCASSSASGTAAYEQYFGPGTRLTVT.

The chain joins TRBV19 to TRBJ1-5; D is uncertain. Germline V gene data show CDR1 as LNHDA and CDR2 as SQIVND (reference sequence). Trimming removed 4 bases from V and 5 bases from J, with 27 bases in between. The CDR3 is made up of 19 amino acids. CDR3 region: CASSRGLGLGSLLDQPQHF. DNA of the CDR3: TGTGCCAGTAGTAGGGGTTTGGGGTTGGGGAGCCTTCTTGATCAGCCCCAGCATTTT.

The chain links TRBV2 to TRBJ1-4; the D gene is possibly TRBD1 (5 bases). The CDR3 is 15 amino acids. V was trimmed by 6 bases and J by 4 bases, leaving 15 bases between them. Germline V gives CDR1 SNHLY, CDR2 FYNNEI. The CDR3 region is CASRSRGGGNEKLFF. In DNA, the CDR3 is TGTGCCAGCAGGTCTCGGGGGGGAGGTAATGAAAAACTGTTTTTT. The complete variable domain, with remaining parts taken from reference TRBV2 and TRBJ1-4, reads EPEVTQTPSHQVTQMGQEVILRCVPISNHLYFYWYRQILGQKVEFLVSFYNNEISEKSEIFDDQFSVERPDGSNFTLKIRSTKLEDSAMYFCASRSRGGGNEKLFFGSGTQLSVL.

V and J are TRBV9 and TRBJ2-1, with D perhaps TRBD2 (5 bases). Trimming removed 2 bases from V and 2 bases from J, with 8 bases in between. The germline V gene encodes CDR1 SGDLS and CDR2 YYNGEE. The CDR3 loop spans 14 amino acids. The chain's CDR3 is CASSVGVTYNEQFF. The CDR3 DNA follows: TGTGCCAGCAGCGTCGGGGTTACCTACAATGAGCAGTTCTTC.

This chain connects TRBV2 to TRBJ1-6, with D unclear. The CDR3 length is 13 residues. Trimming stripped 5 bases from V and 8 bases from J, with 10 bases between. Germline V gene lookup returns CDR1 SNHLY and CDR2 FYNNEI. The CDR3 region has the DNA TGTGCCAGCAGTACAGCGAGGGATTCACCCCTCCACTTT. It translates to CASSTARDSPLHF.

Only one count was recorded for this clone. The chain joins TRBV5-5 to TRBJ1-4, with D perhaps matching TRBD1 (6 bases). This CDR3 spans 15 amino acids. V was cut by 3 bases and J by 7 bases, with 16 bases left in between. Germline V gene sequence: CDR1 SGHKS, CDR2 YYEKEE (reference sequence). CDR3 in amino acids: CASSWIYRVGEKLFF. For the CDR3, the DNA is TGTGCCAGCAGCTGGATATACAGGGTCGGTGAAAAACTGTTTTTT.

The chain is built from TRBV21-1 and TRBJ1-4; TRBD1 reflects the table's D call only, with no check against the DNA. TRBV21-1 is shown as a pseudogene. This CDR3 region has 16 residues. In nucleotides, the CDR3 is TGTGCCAGCAGCAAATTTCGCCAGGGGGCAGATGAAAAACTGTTTTTT. Its translation: CASSKFRQGADEKLFF.

CDR3 DNA sequence: TGCGCCAGCAGCCCTGACAGGGTTCAAGAGACCCAGTACTTC. Protein: CASSPDRVQETQYF. V gene TRBV5-1 combines with J gene TRBJ2-5; 7 nucleotides agree with TRBD1. Germline V gene lookup returns CDR1 SGHRS and CDR2 YFSETQ. With V trimmed by 4 bases and J by 2 bases, 5 bases remained unmatched. The CDR3 spans 14 residues.

The genes are TRBV2 and TRBJ2-1; 9 nucleotides align to TRBD1. Trimming removed 6 bases from V and 6 bases from J; junction bases left unmatched: 6. In germline, CDR1 is SNHLY, CDR2 FYNNEI. This CDR3 is built from 14 residues. CDR3 DNA: TGTGCCAGCAGGGGACAGGGTCCTTCCAATGAGCAGTTCTTC. Its translation is CASRGQGPSNEQFF.

This clone was picked up one time. The rearrangement links TRBV9 to TRBJ2-3; a possible D gene is TRBD1 (6 bases). Trimming took off 5 bases at V and 2 bases at J, with 18 bases between the two ends. The CDR3 length is 16 residues. Germline CDR1 and CDR2: SGDLS and YYNGEE. The DNA of the CDR3 is TGTGCCAGCAGTGAATTTCCGGGACAAGTCACAGATACGCAGTATTTT. It specifies CASSEFPGQVTDTQYF.

The chain uses TRBV6-6 and TRBJ2-3, with 8 bases matching TRBD1. This CDR3 contains 15 residues. Trimming took 2 bases from V and 3 from J; bases not matched to a gene: 4. Germline values: CDR1 MNHNY, CDR2 SVGAGI (reference sequence). CDR3 residues: CASSYGQGRTDTQYF. CDR3 nucleotide sequence: TGTGCCAGCAGTTACGGACAGGGTAGGACAGATACGCAGTATTTT.

This rearrangement joins TRBV30 to TRBJ2-4; D remains unclear. CDR3 size: 13 residues. The ends were cut back, 1 base at V and 7 bases at J, with 11 bases in the middle. From germline, CDR1 is GTSNPN and CDR2 SVGIG (reference sequence). CDR3 protein: CAWSAGYGNIQYF. For the CDR3, the DNA is TGTGCCTGGAGTGCGGGCTATGGGAACATTCAGTACTTC.

This chain joins TRBV25-1 and TRBJ2-5; no clear D gene. CDR1 and CDR2 (germline): MGHDK, SYGVNS. With 6 bases removed from V and 5 bases from J, the gap between germline ends came to 13 bases. The CDR3 is 13 amino acids. This chain's CDR3 is CASRPDPGETQYF. DNA of the CDR3: TGTGCCAGCAGGCCGGACCCTGGGGAGACCCAGTACTTC.

The chain uses TRBV9 and TRBJ2-1, with 8 bases matching TRBD2. This CDR3 has 16 residues. Trimming at V came to 0 bases and at J to 4 bases, leaving 6 bases not matched to a gene. CDR1 and CDR2 from the germline V gene are SGDLS and YYNGEE. The CDR3 is CASSVGGSGVYNEQFF. The CDR3 region has the DNA TGTGCCAGCAGCGTAGGAGGTAGCGGGGTTTACAATGAGCAGTTCTTC.

This clone was recorded only once. V usage is TRBV5-1 and J usage is TRBJ2-2; D uncertain. Deletions cut 4 bases from V and 3 bases from J, with 4 bases between. This CDR3 is 12 amino acids long. Germline V gives CDR1 SGHRS, CDR2 YFSETQ. This chain's CDR3 is CASSIDTGELFF. CDR3 bases: TGCGCCAGCAGCATTGACACCGGGGAGCTGTTTTTT.

This clone was counted once. V is TRBV10-3 and J is TRBJ2-4; maybe TRBD1 (5 bases). CDR3 length: 13 amino acids. Between the trimmed V and J ends, which lost 3 bases and 5 bases, there was a span of 8 bases. Germline CDR1 ENHRY, CDR2 SYGVKD. The CDR3 sequence: CAISESTENIQYF. The CDR3 DNA reads as TGTGCCATCAGTGAATCGACAGAAAACATTCAGTACTTC.

About this clone itself: The junction differs from germline at one of its ends, possibly a read error. Additional DNA sequences in this sample encode the identical CDR3. The rearrangement uses TRBV11-3 and TRBJ2-1; D gene uncertain. CDR1 is SGHNT and CDR2 is YENEEA in the germline V gene. The CDR3 extends over 16 amino acids. The CDR3 loop reads CASSLALSTSYNEQFF. For the CDR3, the DNA is TGTGCTAGCAGCTTAGCCCTTTCCACCTCCTACAATGAGCAGTTCTTC.

The J gene is TRBJ2-7, the V gene TRBV29-1; D may be TRBD1 (6 bases). V was cut by 4 bases and J by 6 bases, with 13 bases left in between. CDR3 size: 12 residues. Germline V gives CDR1 SQVTM, CDR2 ANQGSEA. CDR3 sequence (DNA): TGCAGCGTTGTTGTGGGGGCAGTCGAGCAGTACTTC. Translated, it gives CSVVVGAVEQYF.

The chain links TRBV7-3 to TRBJ2-5, with D possibly TRBD2 on 7 matching bases. CDR1 and CDR2 from the germline V gene are SGHTA and FQGTGA. V was cut by 2 bases and J by 5 bases, with 9 bases left in between. The CDR3 totals 13 residues. CDR3 sequence: CASSLSGGETQYF. DNA of the CDR3: TGTGCCAGCAGCTTATCGGGGGGCGAGACCCAGTACTTC. The full variable domain, completed using reference TRBV7-3 and TRBJ2-5, is GAGVSQTPSNKVTEKGKYVELRCDPISGHTALYWYRQSLGQGPEFLIYFQGTGAADDSGLPNDRFFAVRPEGSVSTLKIQRTERGDSAVYLCASSLSGGETQYFGPGTRLLVL.

The chain joins TRBV19 to TRBJ1-2; D call uncertain. The CDR3 spans 14 residues. V was trimmed by 5 bases and J by 2 bases, leaving 12 bases between them. CDR1 and CDR2 from the germline V gene are LNHDA and SQIVND (reference sequence). This CDR3 reads CASSPEAGNYGYTF. In DNA, the CDR3 is TGTGCCAGTAGTCCCGAGGCAGGCAACTATGGCTACACCTTC.

This rearrangement joins TRBV6-5 to TRBJ1-2, with 7 bases fitting TRBD1. V trimming: 0 bases; J trimming: 6 bases; junction bases outside the gene matches: 1. This CDR3 is built from 13 residues. From germline, CDR1 is MNHEY and CDR2 SVGAGI. CDR3 in DNA: TGTGCCAGCAGTTACTCGACAGGGAATGGCTACACCTTC. It specifies CASSYSTGNGYTF.

This chain joins TRBV6-5 and TRBJ2-1; no definite D call. CDR1 is MNHEY and CDR2 is SVGAGI in the germline V gene. Trimming pared 4 bases from V and 4 bases from J, leaving 5 bases between. The CDR3 extends over 12 amino acids. CDR3 protein: CASSSTYNEQFF. The CDR3 coding sequence is TGTGCCAGCAGTTCTACATACAATGAGCAGTTCTTC.

This rearrangement joins TRBV9 to TRBJ1-1, with D hard to call. V was clipped by 2 bases and J by 6 bases, with 14 bases between them. The germline V gene encodes CDR1 SGDLS and CDR2 YYNGEE. CDR3 length equals 14 residues. CDR3 in amino acids: CASSVGLTSSEAFF. The CDR3 DNA reads as TGTGCCAGCAGCGTTGGACTGACATCTTCTGAAGCTTTCTTT.

The J gene is TRBJ2-6, the V gene TRBV4-1, with 9 positions matching TRBD1. The CDR3 totals 15 residues. The junction had 4 bases not matched to a gene; V was cut back by 7 bases and J by 3 bases. Germline values: CDR1 MGHRA, CDR2 YSYEKL. CDR3 residues: CASNRDRDGANVLTF. The DNA of the CDR3 is TGCGCCAGCAACCGGGACAGGGATGGGGCCAACGTCCTGACTTTC.

V and J are TRBV5-1 and TRBJ2-3; D uncertain. The CDR3 is 14 residues long. Germline V gene lookup returns CDR1 SGHRS and CDR2 YFSETQ. V was pared by 0 bases and J by 4 bases, with 9 bases between. The chain's CDR3 is CASSLAAGADTQYF. In nucleotides, the CDR3 is TGCGCCAGCAGCTTGGCGGCTGGCGCAGATACGCAGTATTTT.

The rearrangement joins TRBV30 to TRBJ2-3, with 7 nucleotides matching TRBD2. The germline V gene encodes CDR1 GTSNPN and CDR2 SVGIG (reference sequence). CDR3 length: 13 residues. V shed 8 bases and J 2 bases; nucleotides not matched to a gene: 7. The CDR3 nucleotides read TGTGCCCGGACGGGGGGAATCACAGATACGCAGTATTTT. Residues: CARTGGITDTQYF.